These 24 T cell receptor beta chains were all obtained from the same sample, sequenced in a study of somatic mutations in cytotoxic T cells in rheumatoid arthritis. Sequencing was performed with immunoSEQ multiplex PCR; in TCRdb, only in-frame clones are kept and a portion is missing. The top ten hold under 25% of the sample, which has about 13,000 clones, 78% seen once. The sequenced sample was CD8+ T cells sorted from blood. The receptor source for this set is an adult with rheumatoid arthritis.

The chain has TRBV6-6 and TRBJ2-4, with 9 bases lining up with TRBD1. The CDR3 has 16 residues. V gave up 7 bases and J gave up 2 bases; unmatched junction bases: 9. Germline V gives CDR1 MNHNY, CDR2 SVGAGI (reference sequence). The CDR3 coding sequence is TGTGCCAGCACCACACCGACAGGGGGTTCCAAAAACATTCAGTACTTC. Protein sequence: CASTTPTGGSKNIQYF.

The chain joins TRBV7-6 to TRBJ1-1; D remains ambiguous. CDR3 length: 13 amino acids. Trimming took 4 bases from V and 3 from J, leaving 9 bases between them. Germline CDR1 reads SGHVS; CDR2 reads FNYEAQ. As DNA, the CDR3 is TGTGCCAGCAGCTCCTTAAGTGACACTGAAGCTTTCTTT. Translation: CASSSLSDTEAFF.

The table lists this clone with a count of one. The chain combines TRBV6-1 with TRBJ2-3; no reliable D call. Germline CDR1 MNHNS, CDR2 SASEGT. V was shortened by 3 bases and J by 2 bases, with 9 bases between the two germline ends. This CDR3 region has 14 residues. CDR3 coding DNA: TGTGCCAGCAGTGAGTGGCGGATCACAGATACGCAGTATTTT. Protein sequence: CASSEWRITDTQYF.

The chain carries TRBV4-1 and TRBJ2-4; the match to TRBD1 covers 8 bases. CDR3 length: 15 amino acids. The germline V gene encodes CDR1 MGHRA and CDR2 YSYEKL. The J segment lost 7 bases and the V segment lost 1 base, leaving 6 bases of the junction unmatched. CDR3 amino acids: CASSQVGQGANIQYF. The CDR3 DNA follows: TGCGCCAGCAGCCAAGTCGGTCAGGGGGCGAACATTCAGTACTTC.

This clone qualifies as medium-sized. The genes are TRBV18 and TRBJ1-6; D uncertain. V was pared by 6 bases and J by 8 bases, with 17 bases between. Germline CDR1 and CDR2: KGHSH and LQKENI. The CDR3 contains 15 residues. This chain's CDR3 is CASSVASVADSPLHF. The CDR3 region has the DNA TGTGCCAGCTCTGTGGCGTCGGTGGCCGATTCACCCCTCCACTTT. Full variable domain (missing parts from reference TRBV18 and TRBJ1-6): NAGVMQNPRHLVRRRGQEARLRCSPMKGHSHVYWYRQLPEEGLKFMVYLQKENIIDESGMPKERFSAEFPKEGPSILRIQQVVRGDSAAYFCASSVASVADSPLHFGNGTRLTVT.

The V call is TRBV5-1, the J call TRBJ2-1; TRBD2 aligns across 12 bases. Germline V gives CDR1 SGHRS, CDR2 YFSETQ. There are 16 residues in the CDR3. V lost 0 bases to trimming and J lost 9 bases; unmatched junction nucleotides: 7. The DNA of the CDR3 is TGCGCCAGCAGCTTGGCCTCCGGACTAGCGGGGAGTGAGCAGTTCTTC. This translates into CASSLASGLAGSEQFF.

In its sample, this clone was seen a few times. The chain has TRBV11-2 and TRBJ2-7; D uncertain. The CDR3 totals 12 residues. Germline CDR1 SGHAT, CDR2 FQNNGV. Trimming stripped 3 bases from V and 0 bases from J, with 3 bases between. CDR3 residues: CASSFSSYEQYF. CDR3 sequence (DNA): TGTGCCAGCAGCTTTAGCTCCTACGAGCAGTACTTC.

V gene TRBV10-3 combines with J gene TRBJ1-1; a weak D match, TRBD1 (6 bases). CDR1 and CDR2 from the germline V gene are ENHRY and SYGVKD. V was clipped by 6 bases and J by 3 bases, with 20 bases between them. The CDR3 is 16 residues long. CDR3 coding DNA: TGTGCCATCAGGGCCAAAGCGACAGGCGGAGACACTGAAGCTTTCTTT. Protein: CAIRAKATGGDTEAFF.

This clone turned up a few times. J is TRBJ1-2 and V is TRBV15; D gene uncertain. Germline V gives CDR1 LNHNV, CDR2 YYDKDF (reference sequence). The CDR3 runs 13 residues. Trimming shortened V by 3 bases and J by 5 bases, and 10 bases separated the two germline ends. In DNA, the CDR3 is TGTGCCACCAGCAGGGCCGGACGGTATGGCTACACCTTC. Amino acid sequence: CATSRAGRYGYTF. Together with reference TRBV15 and TRBJ1-2, the CDR3 gives the full variable domain: DAMVIQNPRYQVTQFGKPVTLSCSQTLNHNVMYWYQQKSSQAPKLLFHYYDKDFNNEADTPDNFQSRRPNTSFCFLDIRSPGLGDTAMYLCATSRAGRYGYTFGSGTRLTVV.

V usage is TRBV4-1 and J usage is TRBJ2-1, with a possible D match to TRBD2 (6 bases). The CDR3 is 15 residues long. CDR1 is MGHRA and CDR2 is YSYEKL in the germline V gene. Trimming took off 0 bases at V and 9 bases at J, with 15 bases between the two ends. CDR3 amino acids: CASSQEVGGPPEQFF. In nucleotides, the CDR3 is TGCGCCAGCAGCCAAGAAGTGGGAGGTCCCCCTGAGCAGTTCTTC.

V is TRBV9 and J is TRBJ2-5; maybe TRBD2 (7 bases). Trimming shortened V by 4 bases and J by 4 bases, and 20 bases separated the two germline ends. This CDR3 region has 16 residues. The germline V gene encodes CDR1 SGDLS and CDR2 YYNGEE. CDR3 protein: CASSLRKGGVRETQYF. The CDR3 DNA sequence: TGTGCCAGCAGCCTTCGAAAGGGGGGGGTTCGAGAGACCCAGTACTTC.

The V gene is TRBV5-4, the J gene TRBJ2-7; 11 nucleotides align to TRBD1. The CDR3 loop spans 15 amino acids. CDR1 SGHNT and CDR2 YYREEE come from the germline V gene (reference sequence). J was trimmed by 4 bases and V by 0 bases; bases with no gene match: 3. This chain's CDR3 is CASSLEGTGGYEQYF. The CDR3 DNA follows: TGTGCCAGCAGCTTGGAGGGGACAGGGGGTTACGAGCAGTACTTC.

The chain recombines TRBV21-1 with TRBJ1-3. TRBV21-1 is a documented pseudogene. The CDR3 contains 15 residues. The DNA of the CDR3 is TGTGCCAGCAGCAATGTGGTACCCCCTAGAAACACCATATATTTT. Residues: CASSNVVPPRNTIYF.

In nucleotides, the CDR3 is TGTGCCAGCTCACCACCCCCGGGACAGGGAAACAATGAGCAGTTCTTC. This encodes CASSPPPGQGNNEQFF. The V call is TRBV18, the J call TRBJ2-1; TRBD1 agrees at 9 bases. The V gene's germline CDR1 is KGHSH and CDR2 LQKENI. V shed 0 bases and J 5 bases; nucleotides not matched to a gene: 5. The CDR3 spans 16 residues.

Only one count was recorded for this clone. The gene calls are TRBV13 and TRBJ2-5; the match to TRBD2 covers 11 bases. The better agreement between TRBJ2-7 and the DNA end casts doubt on the J call. CDR3 length equals 16 residues. Germline values: CDR1 PRHDT, CDR2 FYEKMQ (reference sequence). The CDR3 DNA sequence: TGTGCCAGCAGCGTACTTACTAGCGGGAGCTCCTACGAGCAGTACTTC. Translating gives CASSVLTSGSSYEQYF.

The CDR3 here is CASTEYTGGNQPQHF. CDR3 sequence (DNA): TGTGCCAGCACGGAGTATACAGGGGGCAATCAGCCCCAGCATTTT. V and J are TRBV6-5 and TRBJ1-5; 7 nucleotides agree with TRBD1. With V trimmed by 7 bases and J by 2 bases, 8 bases remained unmatched. CDR1 is MNHEY and CDR2 is SVGAGI in the germline V gene. The CDR3 sequence is 15 residues long.

V is TRBV27 and J is TRBJ1-5; 8 bases line up with TRBD1. Germline V gene sequence: CDR1 MNHEY, CDR2 SMNVEV (reference sequence). The length of the CDR3 is 16 residues. Trimming took 3 bases from V and 0 from J; bases not matched to a gene: 4. The CDR3 DNA is TGTGCCAGCAGTTTGACAGGGGACGGTAGCAATCAGCCCCAGCATTTT. It codes for CASSLTGDGSNQPQHF.

The chain carries TRBV20-1 and TRBJ1-2; D possibly corresponds to TRBD1 (5 bases). The CDR3 has 11 residues. Germline CDR1 DFQATT, CDR2 SNEGSKA (reference sequence). The CDR3 DNA is TGCCGCCCGGGGCCCGACTATGGCTACACCTTC. Translated, it gives CRPGPDYGYTF.

J is TRBJ2-2 and V is TRBV2; TRBD1 is a possible D gene (5 bases). This CDR3 has 14 residues. Germline CDR1 and CDR2: SNHLY and FYNNEI. Trimming shortened V by 9 bases and J by 0 bases, and 11 bases separated the two germline ends. As DNA, the CDR3 is TGTGCCAGTCATAAGGGGTCGAACACCGGGGAGCTGTTTTTT. Its protein is CASHKGSNTGELFF.

Comments on this clone: Sequence at one end of the junction differs from germline and may be a read error. The chain uses TRBV7-7 and TRBJ2-1; 11 bases are shared with TRBD2. CDR3 length equals 15 residues. The germline gives CDR1 SSHAT, CDR2 FNYEAQ (reference sequence). In nucleotides, the CDR3 is TGTGCTAGCAGCAGCGGGACTAGCGGTTACAATGAGCAGTTCTTC. Encoded protein: CASSSGTSGYNEQFF.

This chain uses TRBV7-9 with TRBJ2-5; 11 nucleotides match TRBD2. Per the germline V gene, CDR1 is SEHNR and CDR2 is FQNEAQ (reference sequence). V lost 1 base to trimming and J lost 2 bases; unmatched junction nucleotides: 3. The CDR3 totals 16 residues. CDR3: CASSLELAGGQETQYF. The CDR3 DNA follows: TGTGCCAGCAGCTTAGAGTTAGCGGGAGGGCAAGAGACCCAGTACTTC.

This clone appeared a single time. This chain connects TRBV6-5 to TRBJ1-4; the D is unclear. Per the germline V gene, CDR1 is MNHEY and CDR2 is SVGAGI. Trimming took 5 bases from V and 7 from J, leaving 17 bases between them. This CDR3 is built from 15 residues. The CDR3 loop reads CASSPVESWSEKLFF. CDR3 coding DNA: TGTGCCAGCAGTCCTGTTGAGTCGTGGAGTGAAAAACTGTTTTTT.

This rearrangement joins TRBV30 to TRBJ1-5; a possible D gene is TRBD1 (6 bases). The CDR3 totals 15 residues. V was clipped by 3 bases and J by 5 bases, with 17 bases between them. CDR1 and CDR2 (germline): GTSNPN, SVGIG (reference sequence). CDR3 amino acids: CAWSSGVGRDQPQHF. The CDR3 bases are TGTGCCTGGAGCTCAGGGGTTGGGAGGGATCAGCCCCAGCATTTT. Together with reference TRBV30 and TRBJ1-5, the CDR3 gives the full variable domain: SQTIHQWPATLVQPVGSPLSLECTVEGTSNPNLYWYRQAAGRGLQLLFYSVGIGQISSEVPQNLSASRPQDRQFILSSKKLLLSDSGFYLCAWSSGVGRDQPQHFGDGTRLSIL.

Relative to its sample, this clone is medium-sized. This sequence joins TRBV30 and TRBJ1-2; the match to TRBD1 covers 8 bases. CDR3 length equals 12 residues. V lost 2 bases, J lost 6 bases, and 2 bases stayed unmatched. Germline V gene data show CDR1 as GTSNPN and CDR2 as SVGIG (reference sequence). The DNA for the CDR3 is TGTGCCTGGAGTTCAGGGGGCAATGGCTACACCTTC. This codes for CAWSSGGNGYTF.